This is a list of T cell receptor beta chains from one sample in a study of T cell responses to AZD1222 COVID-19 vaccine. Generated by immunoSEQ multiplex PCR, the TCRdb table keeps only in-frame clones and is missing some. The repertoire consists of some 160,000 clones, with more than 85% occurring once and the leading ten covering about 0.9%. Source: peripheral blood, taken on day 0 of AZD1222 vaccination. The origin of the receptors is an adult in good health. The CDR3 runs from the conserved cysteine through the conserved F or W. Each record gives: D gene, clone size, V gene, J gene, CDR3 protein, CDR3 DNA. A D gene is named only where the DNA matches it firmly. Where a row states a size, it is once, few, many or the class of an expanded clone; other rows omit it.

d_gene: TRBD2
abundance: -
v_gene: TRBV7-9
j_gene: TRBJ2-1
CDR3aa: CASSLSLAGSYNEQFF
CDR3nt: TGTGCCAGCAGCTTAAGTCTAGCGGGTAGCTACAATGAGCAGTTCTTC

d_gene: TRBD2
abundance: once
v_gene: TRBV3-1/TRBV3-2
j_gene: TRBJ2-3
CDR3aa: CASSPGGGYTDTQYF
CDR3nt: TGTGCCAGCAGCCCCGGGGGGGGCTACACAGATACGCAGTATTTT

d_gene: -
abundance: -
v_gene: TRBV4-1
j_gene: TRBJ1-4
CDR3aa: CASSQSANEKLFF
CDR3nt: TGCGCCAGCAGCCAATCTGCCAACGAAAAACTGTTTTTT

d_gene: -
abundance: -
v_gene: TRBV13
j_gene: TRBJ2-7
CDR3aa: CASKSGPNYYEQYF
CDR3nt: TGTGCCAGCAAATCGGGACCAAATTACTACGAGCAGTACTTC

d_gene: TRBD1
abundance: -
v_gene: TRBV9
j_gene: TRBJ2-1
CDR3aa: CASSERQGNNEQFF
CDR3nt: TGTGCCAGCAGCGAGAGACAGGGTAACAATGAGCAGTTCTTC

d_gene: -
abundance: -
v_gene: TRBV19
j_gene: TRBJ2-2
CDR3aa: CASSIRSGPNTGELFF
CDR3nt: TGTGCCAGTAGTATAAGGTCGGGACCGAACACCGGGGAGCTGTTTTTT

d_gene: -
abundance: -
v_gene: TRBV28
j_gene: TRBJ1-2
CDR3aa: CATRKGGQYPMYGYTF
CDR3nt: TGTGCCACCCGAAAGGGTGGGCAGTATCCGATGTATGGCTACACCTTC

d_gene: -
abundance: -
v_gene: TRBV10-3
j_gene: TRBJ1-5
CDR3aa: CAISEGFSDQPQHF
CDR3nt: TGTGCCATCAGTGAGGGGTTCTCGGATCAGCCCCAGCATTTT

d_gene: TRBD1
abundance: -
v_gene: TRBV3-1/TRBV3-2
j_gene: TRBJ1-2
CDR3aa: CASSHAGTEEHGYTF
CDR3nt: TGTGCCAGCAGCCACGCCGGGACAGAAGAGCATGGCTACACCTTC

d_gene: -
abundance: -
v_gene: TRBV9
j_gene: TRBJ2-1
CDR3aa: CASSLRLSEQFF
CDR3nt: TGTGCCAGCAGCCTACGGTTGAGTGAGCAGTTCTTC

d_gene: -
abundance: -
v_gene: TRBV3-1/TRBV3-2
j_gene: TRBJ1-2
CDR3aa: CASSLLVQANYGYTF
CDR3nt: TGTGCCAGCAGCCTCTTGGTGCAGGCCAACTATGGCTACACCTTC

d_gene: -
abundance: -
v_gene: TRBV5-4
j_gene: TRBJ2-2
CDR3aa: CASSLWGTDTGELFF
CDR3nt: TGTGCCAGCAGCTTGTGGGGCACGGACACCGGGGAGCTGTTTTTT

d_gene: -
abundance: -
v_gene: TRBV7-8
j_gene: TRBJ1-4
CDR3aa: CASSLLDGRGNEKLFF
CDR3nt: TGTGCCAGCAGCTTACTAGACGGCAGGGGAAATGAAAAACTGTTTTTT

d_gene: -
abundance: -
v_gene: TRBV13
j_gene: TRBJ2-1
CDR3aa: CASSLGFGGRAGEQFF
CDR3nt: TGTGCCAGCAGCTTAGGCTTCGGCGGGCGGGCCGGGGAGCAGTTCTTC

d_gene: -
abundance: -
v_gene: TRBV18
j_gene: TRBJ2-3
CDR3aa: CASSHEAADTQYF
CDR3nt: TGTGCCAGCTCACATGAGGCGGCAGATACGCAGTATTTT

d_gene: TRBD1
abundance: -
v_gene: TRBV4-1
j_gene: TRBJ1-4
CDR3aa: CASSLTGDRGEKLFF
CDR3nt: TGCGCCAGCAGCCTGACAGGGGACAGAGGTGAAAAACTGTTTTTT

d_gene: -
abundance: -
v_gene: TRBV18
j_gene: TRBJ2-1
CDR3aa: CASSPSGDEQFF
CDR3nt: TGTGCCAGCTCACCTTCAGGGGATGAGCAGTTCTTC

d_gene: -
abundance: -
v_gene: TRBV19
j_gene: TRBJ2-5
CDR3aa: CASSISLGSRAGTQYF
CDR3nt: TGTGCCAGTAGTATCTCGCTAGGATCCAGGGCCGGGACCCAGTACTTC

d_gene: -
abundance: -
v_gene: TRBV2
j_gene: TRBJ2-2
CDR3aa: CASSETPTGELFF
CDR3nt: TGTGCCAGCAGTGAAACTCCCACCGGGGAGCTGTTTTTT

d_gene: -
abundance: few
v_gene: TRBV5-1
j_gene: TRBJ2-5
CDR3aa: CASSFQETQYF
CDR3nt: TGCGCCAGCAGCTTTCAAGAGACCCAGTACTTC

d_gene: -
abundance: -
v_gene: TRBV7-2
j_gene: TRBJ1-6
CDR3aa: CASSYSQGRESPLHF
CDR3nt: TGTGCCAGCAGCTATTCCCAGGGGAGGGAGTCACCCCTCCACTTT

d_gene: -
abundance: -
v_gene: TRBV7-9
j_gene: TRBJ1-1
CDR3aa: CASSIGRSDEAFF
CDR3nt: TGTGCCAGCAGCATCGGGAGGTCTGATGAAGCTTTCTTT

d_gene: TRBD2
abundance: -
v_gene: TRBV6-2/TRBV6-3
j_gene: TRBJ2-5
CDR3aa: CASSRTRLAGVMETQYF
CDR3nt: TGTGCCAGCAGCAGAACGCGGCTAGCGGGGGTGATGGAGACCCAGTACTTC

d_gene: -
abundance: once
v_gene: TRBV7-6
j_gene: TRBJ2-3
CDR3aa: CASSLSAGGRGDTQYF
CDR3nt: TGTGCCAGCAGCTTATCAGCTGGGGGAAGAGGAGATACGCAGTATTTT

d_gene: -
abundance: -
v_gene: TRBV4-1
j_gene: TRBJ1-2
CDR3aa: CASSQDSIVSYGYTF
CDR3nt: TGCGCCAGCAGCCAAGATTCGATAGTGTCCTACGGCTACACCTTC

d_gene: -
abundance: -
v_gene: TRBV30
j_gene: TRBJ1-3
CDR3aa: CAWSVLNSYSGNTIYF
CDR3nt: TGTGCCTGGAGTGTTCTAAATTCCTACTCTGGAAACACCATATATTTT

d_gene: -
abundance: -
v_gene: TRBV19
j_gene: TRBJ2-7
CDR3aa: CASSIGPLRGYEQYF
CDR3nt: TGTGCCAGTAGTATAGGACCACTCAGGGGCTACGAGCAGTACTTC

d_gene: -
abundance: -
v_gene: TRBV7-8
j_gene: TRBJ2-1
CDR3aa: CASSFHGEAYNEQFF
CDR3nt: TGTGCCAGCAGCTTTCATGGGGAGGCCTACAATGAGCAGTTCTTC

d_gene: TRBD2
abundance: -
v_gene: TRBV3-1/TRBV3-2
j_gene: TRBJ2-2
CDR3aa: CASSQGWTRLAGITGDTGELFF
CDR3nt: TGTGCCAGCAGCCAAGGATGGACCCGACTAGCGGGTATAACGGGTGACACCGGGGAGCTGTTTTTT

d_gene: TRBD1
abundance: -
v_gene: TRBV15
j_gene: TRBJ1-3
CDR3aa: CATSRRQGTIYF
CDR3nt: TGTGCCACCAGCAGAAGACAGGGTACCATATATTTT

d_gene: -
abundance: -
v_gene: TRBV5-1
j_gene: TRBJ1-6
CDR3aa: CASSLVPTGTADNSPLHF
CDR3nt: TGCGCCAGCAGCTTGGTACCAACCGGGACGGCCGATAATTCACCCCTCCACTTT

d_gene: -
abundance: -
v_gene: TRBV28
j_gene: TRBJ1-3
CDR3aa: CASSSSGIAGGNTIYF
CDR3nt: TGTGCCAGCAGTTCCTCAGGGATAGCTGGTGGAAACACCATATATTTT

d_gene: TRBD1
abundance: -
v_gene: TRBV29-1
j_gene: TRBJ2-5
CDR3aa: CSVEVGQGAETQYF
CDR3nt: TGCAGCGTTGAAGTGGGACAGGGGGCTGAGACCCAGTACTTC

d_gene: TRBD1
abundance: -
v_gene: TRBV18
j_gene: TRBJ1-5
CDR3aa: CASSHGTGPTSDQPQHF
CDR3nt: TGTGCCAGCTCTCACGGGACAGGGCCCACATCCGATCAGCCCCAGCATTTT

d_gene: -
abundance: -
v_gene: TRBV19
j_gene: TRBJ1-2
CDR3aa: CASTNSRGGGYTF
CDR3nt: TGTGCCAGTACCAATTCAAGGGGTGGTGGCTACACCTTC

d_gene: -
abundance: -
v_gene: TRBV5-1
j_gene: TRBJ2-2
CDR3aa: CASSLIGANTGELFF
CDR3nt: TGCGCCAGCAGCTTGATTGGGGCGAACACCGGGGAGCTGTTTTTT

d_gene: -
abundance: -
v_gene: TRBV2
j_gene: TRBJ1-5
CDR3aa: CASSDMGWGDQPQHF
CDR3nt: TGTGCCAGCAGTGATATGGGCTGGGGGGATCAGCCCCAGCATTTT

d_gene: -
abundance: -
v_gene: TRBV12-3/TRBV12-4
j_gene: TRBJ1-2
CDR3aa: CASSWGGNYGYTF
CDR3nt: TGTGCCAGCAGTTGGGGGGGTAACTATGGCTACACCTTC